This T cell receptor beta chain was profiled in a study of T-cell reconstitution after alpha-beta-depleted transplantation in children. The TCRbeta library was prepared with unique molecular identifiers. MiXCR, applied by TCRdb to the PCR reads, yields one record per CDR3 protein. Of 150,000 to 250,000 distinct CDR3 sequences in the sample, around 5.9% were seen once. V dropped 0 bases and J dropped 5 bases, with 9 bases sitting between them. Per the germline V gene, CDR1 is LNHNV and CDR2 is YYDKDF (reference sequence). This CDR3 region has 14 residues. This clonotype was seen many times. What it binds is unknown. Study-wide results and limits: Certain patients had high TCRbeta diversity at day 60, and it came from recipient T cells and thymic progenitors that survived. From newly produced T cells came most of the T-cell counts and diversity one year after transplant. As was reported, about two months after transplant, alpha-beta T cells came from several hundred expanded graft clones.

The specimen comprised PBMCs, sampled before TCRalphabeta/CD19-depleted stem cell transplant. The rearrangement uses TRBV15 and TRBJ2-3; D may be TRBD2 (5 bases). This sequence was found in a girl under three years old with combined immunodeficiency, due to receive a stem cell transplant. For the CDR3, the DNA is TGTGCCACCAGCAGAGATTGGACTGAAGATACGCAGTATTTT. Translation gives CATSRDWTEDTQYF. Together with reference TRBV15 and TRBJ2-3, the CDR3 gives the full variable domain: DAMVIQNPRYQVTQFGKPVTLSCSQTLNHNVMYWYQQKSSQAPKLLFHYYDKDFNNEADTPDNFQSRRPNTSFCFLDIRSPGLGDTAMYLCATSRDWTEDTQYFGPGTRLTVL.